The 17 T cell receptor beta chains reported below all come from one sample, sequenced in a study of regulatory T cells in long-lasting Graves disease. Arm-PCR with iRepertoire HTBI primers amplified the CDR3 regions for these TCR beta libraries. TCRdb redid the calling of the multiplex PCR reads with MiXCR, one entry per CDR3 protein. The profile shows around 400,000 distinct CDR3 sequences, 12% of them singletons. Time point reported: newly diagnosed GD, antithyroid drugs for less than 3 months. RNA isolated from PBMCs was used to make the TCR library. This same sample was also taken into another study, of T cells in Graves' hyperthyroidism and ophthalmopathy.

Specimen: peripheral blood mononuclear cells (PBMCs), collected at new diagnosis, from a patient treated with antithyroid drugs. Source of these receptors: a woman aged 18 to 35 with Graves disease.

In this sample, this clonotype turned up many times. The chain uses TRBV20-1 and TRBJ1-1; tentative D call: TRBD1 (6 bases). V lost 2 bases, J lost 3 bases, and 16 bases lay in between. The CDR3 spans 15 residues. Germline CDR1 is DFQATT and CDR2 is SNEGSKA (reference sequence). CDR3 region: CSARPQGQWDTEAFF. The CDR3 nucleotides read TGCAGTGCTAGACCTCAGGGACAATGGGACACTGAAGCTTTCTTT.

In this sample, this clonotype turned up a few times. This chain joins TRBV12-3 or TRBV12-4 and TRBJ1-2, with TRBD1 as a possible D gene (5 bases). This CDR3 has 14 amino acids. V lost 7 bases to trimming and J lost 4 bases, with 16 bases between them. CDR3 sequence (DNA): TGTGCCAGCACCCGAAATGGGGGGAGCTATGGCTACACCTTC. Translation: CASTRNGGSYGYTF.

Points on this clonotype: A much larger clone lies one base from this, so it may be a read error. Here the CDR3 DNA reads TGTGCCAGCAGCTTAGGGCCCAACTCCTACGAGCAGTACGTC. This translates into CASSLGPNSYEQYV. V gene TRBV11-2 combines with J gene TRBJ2-7; D unclear. The V and J ends lost 1 base and 0 bases respectively, with 7 bases between them. CDR1 SGHAT and CDR2 FQNNGV come from the germline V gene. The CDR3 consists of 14 residues.

The chain has TRBV2 and TRBJ1-1; D uncertain. Germline lookup yields CDR1 SNHLY and CDR2 FYNNEI. The ends were cut back, 2 bases at V and 5 bases at J, with 6 bases in the middle. CDR3 length equals 12 residues. CDR3 nucleotides: TGTGCCAGCAGTGAACGGAGGACTGAAGCTTTCTTT. Translating gives CASSERRTEAFF.

This clonotype was counted a few times. The rearrangement joins TRBV29-1 to TRBJ1-2; unclear D gene. Looked up from germline, CDR1 is SQVTM and CDR2 is ANQGSEA. The CDR3 is made up of 18 amino acids. V lost 3 bases to trimming and J lost 1 base, with 24 bases between them. The CDR3 DNA sequence: TGCAGCGTTGAGTCAGGAAGGCCACGTGGTACCTTTAACTATGGCTACACCTTC. This gives the protein CSVESGRPRGTFNYGYTF.

This clonotype has more than one count but fewer than ten. CDR3 nucleotide sequence: TGCGCCAGCAGCCCGCGGGAGAACTACGAGCAGTACTTC. As protein: CASSPRENYEQYF. This chain links TRBV4-1 with TRBJ2-7, with 7 nucleotides matching TRBD2. Germline CDR1 and CDR2: MGHRA and YSYEKL. V shed 4 bases, J shed 3 bases, and the junction held 3 bases outside the gene matches. The CDR3 consists of 13 residues.

In this sample, this clonotype turned up many times. The chain is built from TRBV30 and TRBJ1-2; D gene uncertain. The V gene lost 5 bases and the J gene lost 11 bases, with 18 bases spanning the gap. The CDR3 sequence is 12 residues long. From germline, CDR1 is GTSNPN and CDR2 SVGIG (reference sequence). CDR3 sequence reads: CAWGEKARRYTF. The CDR3 coding sequence is TGTGCCTGGGGCGAGAAGGCCAGGAGATACACCTTC.

In this sample, this clonotype turned up a few times. The gene calls are TRBV5-1 and TRBJ2-4, with unresolved D. The V end lost 3 bases, the J end lost 1 base, and 23 bases lay between the germline ends. The CDR3 runs to 19 residues. Germline CDR1 SGHRS, CDR2 YFSETQ. Here the CDR3 reads CASSSVKTNGPGAKNIQYF. The DNA of the CDR3 is TGCGCCAGCAGCTCCGTCAAAACTAACGGACCCGGGGCCAAAAACATTCAGTACTTC.

This clonotype was counted a few times. This chain connects TRBV19 to TRBJ2-1; maybe TRBD2 (6 bases). V was trimmed by 3 bases and J by 9 bases, leaving 9 bases between them. This CDR3 is built from 12 residues. The V gene's germline CDR1 is LNHDA and CDR2 SQIVND (reference sequence). CDR3 sequence: CASSMRGSEQFF. CDR3 sequence (DNA): TGTGCCAGTAGTATGCGGGGATCTGAGCAGTTCTTC.

This clonotype has at least ten counts. The chain carries TRBV7-2 and TRBJ1-3, with D tentatively TRBD1 (6 bases). The CDR3 is 15 amino acids. Between the trimmed V and J ends, which lost 1 base and 4 bases, there was a span of 11 bases. From germline, CDR1 is SGHTA and CDR2 FQGNSA. CDR3 nucleotide sequence: TGTGCCAGCAGCTTAGAGACAGGAACAGGAAACACCATATATTTT. Its translation is CASSLETGTGNTIYF.

This chain joins TRBV7-9 and TRBJ1-3; D remains unclear. The CDR3 length is 15 residues. Trimming removed 4 bases at V and 0 bases at J, with 10 bases between. CDR1 is SEHNR and CDR2 is FQNEAQ in the germline V gene (reference sequence). The CDR3 DNA is TGTGCCAGCAGCTCGACGGGTCGCTCTGGAAACACCATATATTTT. It encodes CASSSTGRSGNTIYF.

This clonotype came up a few times. The chain couples TRBV19 to TRBJ1-5; perhaps TRBD1 as D (6 bases). The CDR3 runs to 14 residues. V lost 8 bases and J lost 0, with 11 bases in between. Germline CDR1 LNHDA, CDR2 SQIVND (reference sequence). The CDR3 sequence is CASGDRLSNQPQHF. For the CDR3, the DNA is TGTGCCAGTGGAGACAGGCTTAGCAATCAGCCCCAGCATTTT.

This clonotype showed up just a few times. V and J are TRBV20-1 and TRBJ2-2; D perhaps matches TRBD1 (5 bases). The CDR3 consists of 12 residues. The V end lost 6 bases, the J end lost 3 bases, and 8 bases lay between the germline ends. Germline V CDR1 and CDR2: DFQATT, SNEGSKA (reference sequence). CDR3 bases: TGCAGTGCCTCCAGGGACACCGGGGAGCTGTTTTTT. It translates to CSASRDTGELFF.

This clonotype appeared many times. V usage is TRBV15 and J usage is TRBJ1-6, with unresolved D. Germline lookup yields CDR1 LNHNV and CDR2 YYDKDF (reference sequence). The CDR3 extends over 14 amino acids. V shed 0 bases and J shed 13 bases, with 13 bases lying between them. Written as DNA, the CDR3 is TGTGCCACCAGCAGAGAGGGAGGGATTAGGCCCCTCCACTTT. Translated: CATSREGGIRPLHF.

This chain uses TRBV29-1 with TRBJ2-3; TRBD2 matches at 9 bases. Trimming at V came to 7 bases and at J to 3 bases, leaving 8 bases not matched to a gene. Germline V lookup: CDR1 SQVTM, CDR2 ANQGSEA. This CDR3 region has 14 residues. The CDR3 loop reads CSASTSGLTDTQYF. The CDR3 nucleotides are TGCAGCGCTTCTACTAGCGGGCTGACAGATACGCAGTATTTT.

This clonotype was recorded many times. The V gene is TRBV11-2, the J gene TRBJ2-7, with D perhaps matching TRBD2 (6 bases). Germline V gene sequence: CDR1 SGHAT, CDR2 FQNNGV. The CDR3 has 14 amino acids. V lost 5 bases, J lost 3 bases, and 14 bases lay in between. DNA for the CDR3: TGTGCCAGCAGCATGGGACTTCAAGACTACGAGCAGTACTTC. Encoded protein: CASSMGLQDYEQYF.

This chain joins TRBV7-9 and TRBJ1-2; TRBD1 might be the D (5 bases). The CDR3 runs 13 residues. Trimming left V 8 bases short and J 4 bases short, with 14 bases between. Germline CDR1 and CDR2: SEHNR and FQNEAQ (reference sequence). CDR3 DNA sequence: TGTGCCAGCCTGGACATCGAGGGCTATGGCTACACCTTC. The encoded protein is CASLDIEGYGYTF.